Detailed here is one T cell receptor beta chain. Its specificity is unknown. Assay: immunoSEQ multiplex PCR; the TCRdb copy retains only in-frame clones and omits some. The data show 110,000 or so clones, roughly 87% seen once. CDR1 and CDR2 (germline): SEHNR, FQNEAQ (reference sequence). CDR3 length equals 12 residues. V lost 10 bases, J lost 6 bases, and 16 bases lay in between. This sample was included in a study of T cell responses to AZD1222 COVID-19 vaccine. Study-level points and caveats: Baseline antibody screening turned up just a handful of seropositive AZD1222 recipients. Targeting of unmutated variant regions was reportedly seen in nearly half of spike-specific TCRs. There were mostly white British donors and more females than males, and clonal diversity was possibly underestimated.

The chain joins TRBV7-9 to TRBJ2-7; D gene ambiguous. The sequence derives from an adult in good health. Sample: peripheral blood, taken on day 0 of MenACWY control vaccination. The DNA for the CDR3 is TGTGCCATCCGTTCCGGCGAAGTCGAGCAGTACTTC. It encodes CAIRSGEVEQYF.